A single sample is the source of the 7 T cell receptor beta chains below, sequenced in a study of T cells in Graves' hyperthyroidism and ophthalmopathy. RNA transcripts yielded amplified TCR beta CDR3 regions. TCR CDR3 regions were first amplified by RT-PCR with HTBI primers. Using its own MiXCR run on the multiplex PCR reads, TCRdb lists one record per CDR3 protein. The table lists about 560,000 distinct CDR3 sequences, about a sixth of them singletons, with about 7% in the top ten. The specimen was blood. The receptors were sampled from a woman aged 25 to 39 with Graves' hyperthyroidism.

This clonotype came up many times. The rearrangement links TRBV29-1 to TRBJ2-7, with 7 bases identical to TRBD1. V gave up 7 bases and J gave up 6 bases; unmatched junction bases: 6. The CDR3 consists of 11 residues. Looked up from germline, CDR1 is SQVTM and CDR2 is ANQGSEA. For the CDR3, the DNA is TGCAGCGCATATTCAGGGGGCGAGCAGTACTTC. This sequence encodes CSAYSGGEQYF.

This chain connects TRBV7-6 to TRBJ2-3, with 14 bases aligning to TRBD2. The CDR3 runs 16 residues. Germline assignment: CDR1 SGHVS and CDR2 FNYEAQ. After removal of 5 bases from V and 5 bases from J, the junction contained 6 bases not matched to a gene. DNA for the CDR3: TGTGCCAGCAGCCCGACTAGCGGGAGGGCGGGAGATACGCAGTATTTT. This gives the protein CASSPTSGRAGDTQYF.

This clonotype was recorded at least ten times. The chain uses TRBV28 and TRBJ1-3; a possible D gene is TRBD1 (6 bases). Germline V gene sequence: CDR1 MDHEN, CDR2 SYDVKM. Trimming shortened V by 8 bases and J by 1 base, and 6 bases separated the two germline ends. The CDR3 totals 12 residues. The CDR3 DNA is TGTGCCAGCGGACAGTCTGGAAACACCATATATTTT. Protein sequence: CASGQSGNTIYF.

This clonotype was seen a few times. This sequence joins TRBV5-1 and TRBJ2-5; unclear D gene. Germline values: CDR1 SGHRS, CDR2 YFSETQ. The CDR3 spans 13 residues. V lost 5 bases to trimming and J lost 0 bases, with 8 bases between them. This CDR3 reads CASSWSYQETQYF. In DNA, the CDR3 is TGCGCCAGCAGTTGGTCCTACCAAGAGACCCAGTACTTC.

Here the CDR3 DNA reads TGTGCCAGCAGCTCCCCCTTGGGGGTAGCGTCCGGGGCCAACGTCCTGACTTTC. This translates into CASSSPLGVASGANVLTF. The gene calls are TRBV7-3 and TRBJ2-6; D is tentatively TRBD1 or TRBD2 (5 bases each). CDR3 size: 18 residues. Per germline, CDR1 SGHTA and CDR2 FQGTGA. Trimming pared 4 bases from V and 4 bases from J, leaving 20 bases between.

This clonotype has ten or more counts. The chain has TRBV11-2 and TRBJ1-5, with D unresolved. This CDR3 comprises 13 residues. The germline V gene has CDR1 SGHAT and CDR2 FQNNGV. The ends were cut back, 1 base at V and 11 bases at J, with 12 bases in the middle. The CDR3 nucleotides read TGTGCCAGCAGCTTAGCCTCACCAGAAGCCCAGCATTTT. Protein sequence: CASSLASPEAQHF.

This clonotype has a count of ten or more. CDR3 in amino acids: CASNNYLGRQQAFF. The CDR3 DNA reads as TGTGCCAGCAACAACTACTTAGGGAGACAACAAGCTTTCTTT. This chain links TRBV5-6 with TRBJ1-1; D remains ambiguous. Germline CDR1 reads SGHDT; CDR2 reads YYEEEE. V gave up 6 bases and J gave up 9 bases, with 21 bases separating them. This CDR3 is built from 14 residues.